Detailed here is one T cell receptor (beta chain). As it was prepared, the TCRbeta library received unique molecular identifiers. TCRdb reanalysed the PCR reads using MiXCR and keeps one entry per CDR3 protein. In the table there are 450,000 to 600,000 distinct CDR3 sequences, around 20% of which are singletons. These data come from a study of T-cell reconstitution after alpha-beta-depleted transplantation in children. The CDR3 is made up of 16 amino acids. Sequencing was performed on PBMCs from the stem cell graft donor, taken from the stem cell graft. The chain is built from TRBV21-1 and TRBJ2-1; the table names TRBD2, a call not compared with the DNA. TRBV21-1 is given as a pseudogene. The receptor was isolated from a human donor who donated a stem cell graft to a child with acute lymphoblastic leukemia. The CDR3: CASSKSPQLGNNEQFF. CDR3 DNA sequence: TGTGCCAGCAGCAAAAGTCCGCAGTTAGGCAACAATGAGCAGTTCTTC.